These T cell receptor beta chains were read from a single sample in a study of T cell responses to AZD1222 COVID-19 vaccine. Measured with immunoSEQ multiplex PCR; TCRdb has only the in-frame clones, and not every one. The table shows 25,000 to 35,000 clones, with roughly 78% occurring only once. The specimen comprised peripheral blood, sampled on day 0 of AZD1222 vaccination. The receptors here all came from an adult in good health. The CDR3 runs from the conserved cysteine through the conserved F or W. A D gene is named only where the DNA matches it firmly. The listing skips clone size in some rows; elsewhere it reads once, few, many or a size class.

CDR3 length,D gene,clone size,V gene,J gene,CDR3 protein,CDR3 DNA
15,TRBD2,-,TRBV14,TRBJ2-4,CASSQLRGGTNIQYF,TGTGCCAGCAGCCAACTTCGGGGGGGGACAAACATTCAGTACTTC
16,TRBD1,-,TRBV6-5,TRBJ2-1,CASSYSGTGGYNEQFF,TGTGCCAGCAGTTACTCAGGGACAGGGGGCTACAATGAGCAGTTCTTC
17,TRBD2,once,TRBV3-1/TRBV3-2,TRBJ2-5,CASSQDPQSGRASTQYF,TGTGCCAGCAGCCAAGACCCTCAGAGCGGGAGGGCATCGACCCAGTACTTC
13,TRBD1,-,TRBV12-3/TRBV12-4,TRBJ2-1,CASNRGGINGQFF,TGTGCCAGTAACAGGGGTGGGATCAATGGGCAGTTCTTC
14,-,-,TRBV14,TRBJ2-2,CASSPARVTGELFF,TGTGCCAGCAGCCCGGCCAGAGTCACCGGGGAGCTGTTTTTT
15,TRBD1,-,TRBV4-3,TRBJ1-2,CASSQDGTGVIGYTF,TGCGCCAGCAGCCAAGATGGAACAGGGGTGATAGGCTACACCTTC
17,TRBD1,-,TRBV4-2,TRBJ1-1,CASSPTPGTVQNTEAFF,TGTGCCAGCAGCCCGACCCCCGGGACAGTTCAAAACACTGAAGCTTTCTTT
13,TRBD1,medium-sized,TRBV4-2,TRBJ1-2,CASSQQGAGGYTF,TGTGCCAGCAGCCAACAGGGGGCAGGGGGCTACACCTTC
16,-,-,TRBV7-8,TRBJ2-5,CASSPRAAGFGETQYF,TGTGCCAGCAGTCCTAGGGCGGCGGGGTTTGGAGAGACCCAGTACTTC
19,TRBD2,-,TRBV7-3,TRBJ2-3,CASSSRSSTSGRAADTQYF,TGTGCCAGCAGCTCGAGATCGTCGACTAGCGGGAGGGCCGCAGATACGCAGTATTTT
18,-,-,TRBV18,TRBJ2-1,CASSPRRTGYLGYNEQFF,TGTGCCAGCTCACCGCGACGCACAGGGTATCTCGGGTACAATGAGCAGTTCTTC
14,-,-,TRBV7-3,TRBJ2-2,CASSLTFRTGELFF,TGTGCCAGCAGCTTAACGTTTCGCACCGGGGAGCTGTTTTTT
14,TRBD2,few,TRBV5-1,TRBJ2-7,CASTTSGALGEQYF,TGCGCCAGCACCACTAGCGGGGCTCTTGGCGAGCAGTACTTC
14,TRBD1,-,TRBV9,TRBJ1-2,CASSTGQGNYGYTF,TGTGCCAGCAGTACGGGACAGGGGAACTATGGCTACACCTTC
15,-,-,TRBV7-7,TRBJ2-2,CASSKRTGNTGELFF,TGTGCCAGCAGCAAACGGACGGGGAACACCGGGGAGCTGTTTTTT
13,-,-,TRBV19,TRBJ1-6,CASRRGAESPLHF,TGTGCCAGTAGGCGGGGAGCGGAATCACCCCTCCACTTT
15,-,-,TRBV19,TRBJ1-2,CASSIPAGANYGYTF,TGTGCCAGTAGTATACCGGCGGGGGCCAACTATGGCTACACCTTC
14,-,-,TRBV9,TRBJ1-3,CASSVAFSGNTIYF,TGTGCCAGCAGCGTAGCCTTCTCTGGAAACACCATATATTTT
11,-,few,TRBV6-5,TRBJ1-1,CASSYGQEAFF,TGTGCCAGCAGTTACGGACAGGAAGCTTTCTTT
17,-,-,TRBV21-1,TRBJ1-3,CASSLTGKLNSGNTIYF,TGTGCCAGCAGCCTTACAGGGAAACTGAACTCTGGAAACACCATATATTTT
16,TRBD1,-,TRBV15,TRBJ1-2,CATSRDRSTGDDGYTF,TGTGCCACCAGCAGAGATCGGTCGACAGGGGACGATGGCTACACCTTC
15,TRBD2,once,TRBV19,TRBJ2-1,CASSVTSGGVNEQFF,TGTGCCAGTAGTGTGACTAGCGGGGGGGTTAATGAGCAGTTCTTC
15,TRBD2,-,TRBV11-2,TRBJ2-5,CASSSLAGGEETQYF,TGTGCCAGCAGCTCCCTAGCGGGGGGGGAAGAGACCCAGTACTTC
13,-,-,TRBV19,TRBJ1-4,CASEGGRDEKLFF,TGTGCCAGTGAGGGGGGTAGGGATGAAAAACTGTTTTTT
13,-,-,TRBV18,TRBJ2-7,CASSRSDSSEQYF,TGTGCCAGCTCACGATCAGACAGCTCCGAGCAGTACTTC
15,-,few,TRBV6-5,TRBJ1-4,CASSYLGALSEKLFF,TGTGCCAGCAGTTACTTGGGGGCGCTCTCTGAAAAACTGTTTTTT
16,-,-,TRBV7-2,TRBJ1-6,CASSLDVGRANSPLHF,TGTGCCAGCAGCTTAGATGTGGGCAGGGCTAATTCACCCCTCCACTTT
12,-,-,TRBV28,TRBJ2-5,CASSSRGVTQYF,TGTGCCAGCAGTTCCCGCGGGGTGACCCAGTACTTC
15,TRBD1,-,TRBV5-6,TRBJ1-4,CASSYGTGGNEKLFF,TGTGCCAGCAGTTATGGGACAGGGGGCAATGAAAAACTGTTTTTT
14,TRBD1,-,TRBV7-6,TRBJ1-4,CASSLSQGARQMFF,TGTGCCAGCAGCTTAAGCCAGGGGGCCCGTCAGATGTTTTTT
12,-,-,TRBV5-4,TRBJ1-1,CASSLWEGDAFF,TGTGCCAGCAGCTTGTGGGAGGGGGATGCTTTCTTT
15,-,-,TRBV6-1,TRBJ1-5,CASSEGAFSNQPQHF,TGTGCCAGCAGTGAAGGGGCCTTTAGCAATCAGCCCCAGCATTTT
14,-,-,TRBV2,TRBJ2-3,CASMLNTLTDTQYF,TGTGCCAGCATGTTGAATACGCTCACAGATACGCAGTATTTT
13,-,-,TRBV4-3,TRBJ1-1,CASSQDRRDEAFF,TGCGCCAGCAGCCAAGATCGGAGGGATGAAGCTTTCTTT
16,-,-,TRBV10-3,TRBJ2-2,CAIREGVAKNTGELFF,TGTGCCATCCGGGAAGGAGTCGCAAAGAACACCGGGGAGCTGTTTTTT
16,-,-,TRBV6-2/TRBV6-3,TRBJ2-2,CASSPIRRANTGELFF,TGTGCCAGCAGTCCGATTAGAAGGGCGAACACCGGGGAGCTGTTTTTT
15,TRBD1,-,TRBV18,TRBJ2-2,CASSPPRGNAGELFF,TGTGCCAGCTCACCACCCAGGGGGAACGCCGGGGAGCTGTTTTTT
16,-,-,TRBV5-1,TRBJ1-5,CASSPGRGASNQPQHF,TGCGCCAGCAGCCCCGGGAGAGGGGCTAGCAATCAGCCCCAGCATTTT
16,TRBD1,-,TRBV18,TRBJ1-1,CASSPRDRVSGNQAFF,TGTGCCAGCTCACCGAGGGACAGGGTCTCCGGTAACCAAGCTTTCTTT
14,TRBD1,-,TRBV19,TRBJ1-6,CASRAPNRGSPLHF,TGTGCCAGTAGGGCTCCAAACAGGGGTTCACCCCTCCACTTT
17,-,once,TRBV7-9,TRBJ1-4,CASSLVGRGGTNEKLFF,TGTGCCAGCAGCTTAGTTGGCAGGGGAGGAACTAATGAAAAACTGTTTTTT
13,-,-,TRBV7-2,TRBJ2-4,CASAGLTKNIQYF,TGTGCCAGCGCGGGGCTAACCAAAAACATTCAGTACTTC
18,TRBD2,-,TRBV3-1/TRBV3-2,TRBJ2-3,CASSQTPTSGGAVNTQYF,TGTGCCAGCAGCCAAACGCCTACTAGCGGGGGGGCTGTGAATACGCAGTATTTT
14,-,-,TRBV5-1,TRBJ1-4,CASSEGLSGEKLFF,TGCGCCAGCAGTGAGGGACTGTCAGGGGAAAAACTGTTTTTT
13,TRBD1,-,TRBV4-1,TRBJ2-1,CASSRDRYNEQFF,TGCGCCAGCTCCCGGGACAGATACAATGAGCAGTTCTTC
14,TRBD2,once,TRBV3-1/TRBV3-2,TRBJ2-7,CASSQEELAPEQYF,TGTGCCAGCAGCCAAGAGGAACTAGCGCCCGAGCAGTACTTC
12,TRBD1,once,TRBV24-1,TRBJ2-3,CATGQGTDTQYF,TGTGCCACAGGACAGGGCACAGATACGCAGTATTTT
12,-,-,TRBV5-4,TRBJ2-3,CASSRSTDTQYF,TGTGCCAGCAGCAGAAGCACAGATACGCAGTATTTT
17,-,-,TRBV3-1/TRBV3-2,TRBJ1-6,CASSQDTRGAYNSPLHF,TGTGCCAGCAGCCAAGATACGCGGGGGGCCTATAATTCACCCCTCCACTTT
14,-,once,TRBV27,TRBJ2-3,CASSFGPHTDTQYF,TGTGCCAGCAGTTTCGGACCCCACACAGATACGCAGTATTTT
14,-,-,TRBV24-1,TRBJ1-5,CATSGPISAQPQHF,TGTGCCACCTCAGGTCCGATCAGTGCGCAGCCCCAGCATTTT
16,TRBD1,once,TRBV24-1,TRBJ1-2,CATSDSGQQANYGYTF,TGTGCCACCAGTGACTCGGGACAGCAAGCTAACTATGGCTACACCTTC
12,-,once,TRBV19,TRBJ1-2,CASSYINYGYTF,TGTGCCAGTAGTTACATAAACTATGGCTACACCTTC
13,-,-,TRBV19,TRBJ1-2,CASSIPGNYGYTF,TGTGCCAGTAGTATCCCCGGGAACTATGGCTACACCTTC
15,TRBD2,-,TRBV9,TRBJ2-1,CASSVGLAGVGEQFF,TGTGCCAGCAGCGTAGGTCTAGCGGGAGTAGGTGAGCAGTTCTTC
16,TRBD2,-,TRBV6-2/TRBV6-3,TRBJ2-1,CASSFPGLAGTAEQFF,TGTGCCAGCAGTTTCCCTGGACTAGCGGGAACGGCTGAGCAGTTCTTC
15,-,-,TRBV6-5,TRBJ2-2,CASSYSLTSPGELFF,TGTGCCAGCAGTTACTCGTTAACTAGTCCCGGGGAGCTGTTTTTT
14,TRBD1,-,TRBV28,TRBJ1-2,CASSQQGFDYGYTF,TGTGCCAGCAGTCAACAGGGGTTCGACTATGGCTACACCTTC
15,-,-,TRBV7-9,TRBJ1-2,CASSLVQAPGYGYTF,TGTGCCAGCAGCTTAGTTCAGGCCCCGGGGTATGGCTACACCTTC
16,-,-,TRBV6-5,TRBJ1-5,CASSYNPWRDNQPQHF,TGTGCCAGCAGTTACAACCCGTGGAGGGACAATCAGCCCCAGCATTTT